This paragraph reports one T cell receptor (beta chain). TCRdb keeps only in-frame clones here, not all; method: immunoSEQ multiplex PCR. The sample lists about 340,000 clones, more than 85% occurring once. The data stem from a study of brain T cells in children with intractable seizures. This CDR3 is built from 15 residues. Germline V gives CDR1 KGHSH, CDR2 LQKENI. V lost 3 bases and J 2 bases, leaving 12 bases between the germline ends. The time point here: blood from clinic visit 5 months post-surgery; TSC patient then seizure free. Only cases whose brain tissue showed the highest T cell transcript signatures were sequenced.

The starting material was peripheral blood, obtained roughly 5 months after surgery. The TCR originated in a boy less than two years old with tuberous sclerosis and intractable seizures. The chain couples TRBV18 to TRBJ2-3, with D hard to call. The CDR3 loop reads CASSPARVSTDTQYF. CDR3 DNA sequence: TGTGCCAGCTCACCCGCACGGGTTTCCACAGATACGCAGTATTTT. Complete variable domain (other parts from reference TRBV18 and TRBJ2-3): NAGVMQNPRHLVRRRGQEARLRCSPMKGHSHVYWYRQLPEEGLKFMVYLQKENIIDESGMPKERFSAEFPKEGPSILRIQQVVRGDSAAYFCASSPARVSTDTQYFGPGTRLTVL.